A single sample gave rise to the 27 T cell receptor beta chains below, sequenced in a study of monozygotic twins with inflammatory bowel disease. From the 5' RACE reads, TCRdb lists one entry per CDR3 protein and no DNA. This sample's table reports 210,000 or so distinct CDR3 sequences. Sequencing used blood. These receptor sequences come from a human donor with ulcerative colitis or Crohn's disease, or a healthy co-twin of an affected twin (not recorded which).

The genes are TRBV4-2 and TRBJ2-5; the D gene TCRdb calls, TRBD2, cannot be checked with no DNA. Germline assignment: CDR1 LGHNA and CDR2 YNFKEQ. The CDR3 loop spans 15 amino acids. CDR3 sequence reads: CASSQETSREETQYF.

The CDR3 sequence is CASRKGGQGSEKLFF. J is TRBJ1-4 and V is TRBV6-2 or TRBV6-3; TCRdb picks TRBD1, but there is no DNA to check that call. Germline lookup yields CDR1 MNHEY and CDR2 SVGEGT. The length of the CDR3 is 15 residues.

The chain recombines TRBV6-2 or TRBV6-3 with TRBJ1-1; lacking DNA, the TRBD1 call made by TCRdb goes unchecked. CDR1 MNHEY and CDR2 SVGEGT come from the germline V gene. The CDR3 has 11 residues. The chain's CDR3 is CASKGVTEAFF.

The chain recombines TRBV9 with TRBJ1-4; TCRdb lists TRBD1, though no DNA is available to test this call. This CDR3 is built from 15 residues. Germline CDR1 is SGDLS and CDR2 is YYNGEE. CDR3 protein: CASSPQQGSNEKLFF.

The chain couples TRBV6-5 to TRBJ1-2; no DNA is available, so the TRBD1 call from TCRdb remains unchecked. The CDR3 contains 16 residues. Germline V gives CDR1 MNHEY, CDR2 SVGAGI. The CDR3 loop is CASSIQGTGNMGGYTF.

The chain carries TRBV6-5 and TRBJ2-1; there is no DNA to check the TCRdb D call of TRBD2. The CDR3 length is 16 residues. Germline CDR1 is MNHEY and CDR2 is SVGAGI. The chain's CDR3 is CASSYFGSGSYNEQFF.

The chain has TRBV20-1 and TRBJ1-1; TCRdb reports TRBD1, a call that lacks DNA to check it against. CDR3 size: 13 residues. The germline CDR1 and CDR2 sequences are DFQATT and SNEGSKA (reference sequence). The CDR3 sequence: CSAWGRQIPEAFF.

The rearrangement links TRBV6-1 to TRBJ2-1; TCRdb reports TRBD2, a call that lacks DNA to check it against. This CDR3 comprises 15 residues. Germline V lookup: CDR1 MNHNS, CDR2 SASEGT. Here the CDR3 reads CASRSGLAGNNEQFF.

The J gene is TRBJ1-2, the V gene TRBV6-6. The CDR3 has 14 residues. Germline V lookup: CDR1 MNHNY, CDR2 SVGAGI (reference sequence). The CDR3 region is CASSYRGLGYGYTF.

V usage is TRBV7-2 and J usage is TRBJ1-4. The CDR3 runs 15 residues. The V gene's germline CDR1 is SGHTA and CDR2 FQGNSA. The CDR3 protein is CASSRGEVLNEKLFF.

The J gene is TRBJ2-3, the V gene TRBV7-2. CDR1 SGHTA and CDR2 FQGNSA come from the germline V gene. The CDR3 length is 16 residues. CDR3 residues: CASSLEASGRTDTQYF.

The chain has TRBV20-1 and TRBJ2-2; TCRdb calls TRBD2, which cannot be checked without DNA. Germline-derived CDR1 and CDR2 are DFQATT and SNEGSKA (reference sequence). The CDR3 sequence is 12 residues long. The CDR3 loop reads CSALGLDGELFF.

The rearrangement links TRBV7-3 to TRBJ2-2; the TCRdb call, TRBD1, lacks DNA for checking. This CDR3 has 13 amino acids. Germline CDR1 and CDR2: SGHTA and FQGTGA. The chain's CDR3 is CASSRGPAGELFF.

The gene calls are TRBV27 and TRBJ1-5; absent DNA, TCRdb's TRBD1 call cannot be checked. Germline lookup yields CDR1 MNHEY and CDR2 SMNVEV (reference sequence). The length of the CDR3 is 16 residues. CDR3 loop: CASRPGAGAHWQPQHF.

The rearrangement joins TRBV2 to TRBJ1-5; absent DNA, TCRdb's TRBD1 call cannot be checked. This CDR3 comprises 15 residues. Germline V gene data show CDR1 as SNHLY and CDR2 as FYNNEI. The CDR3 reads CASGLDSGSRQPQHF.

V gene TRBV4-3 combines with J gene TRBJ2-3. The CDR3 has 13 residues. Germline V gene data show CDR1 as LGHNA and CDR2 as YSLEER. CDR3 sequence: CASSQDQLDTQYF.

The chain recombines TRBV3-1 with TRBJ1-2. Germline V gives CDR1 LGHDT, CDR2 YNNKEL (reference sequence). The CDR3 totals 17 residues. The CDR3 loop reads CASSQSGGTAANYGYTF.

This CDR3 is CASSPNWVTGSYGYTF. The gene calls are TRBV7-2 and TRBJ1-2; TCRdb outputs TRBD1, but without DNA this stays unchecked. The CDR3 loop spans 16 amino acids. CDR1 SGHTA and CDR2 FQGNSA come from the germline V gene.

V usage is TRBV9 and J usage is TRBJ1-5. The CDR3 is made up of 14 amino acids. CDR1 is SGDLS and CDR2 is YYNGEE in the germline V gene. CDR3 sequence reads: CASSVGQSNQPQHF. Together with reference TRBV9 and TRBJ1-5, the CDR3 gives the full variable domain: DSGVTQTPKHLITATGQRVTLRCSPRSGDLSVYWYQQSLDQGLQFLIQYYNGEERAKGNILERFSAQQFPDLHSELNLSSLELGDSALYFCASSVGQSNQPQHFGDGTRLSIL.

This rearrangement joins TRBV20-1 to TRBJ1-2; the D gene TCRdb calls, TRBD1, cannot be checked with no DNA. Germline CDR1 DFQATT, CDR2 SNEGSKA (reference sequence). This CDR3 is 13 amino acids long. CDR3 sequence reads: CSASGTGNYGYTF.

J is TRBJ1-5 and V is TRBV9; TCRdb calls TRBD1, which cannot be checked without DNA. Germline V CDR1 and CDR2: SGDLS, YYNGEE. This CDR3 is built from 14 residues. This chain's CDR3 is CASSVGGGDQPQHF.

The rearrangement uses TRBV27 and TRBJ2-3; TCRdb lists TRBD2, though no DNA is available to test this call. Germline V gene sequence: CDR1 MNHEY, CDR2 SMNVEV (reference sequence). CDR3 length equals 17 residues. The CDR3 here is CASSLSRGASSTDTQYF.

The chain couples TRBV5-1 to TRBJ2-7. The CDR3 runs to 13 residues. The germline gives CDR1 SGHRS, CDR2 YFSETQ. CDR3 sequence: CASSLLVAYEQYF.

V and J are TRBV6-5 and TRBJ2-2; the TRBD1 assignment by TCRdb is unverifiable without DNA. Germline V gives CDR1 MNHEY, CDR2 SVGAGI. The CDR3 consists of 13 residues. CDR3 loop: CASSRTYTGELFF.

The gene calls are TRBV24-1 and TRBJ2-5. Per the germline V gene, CDR1 is KGHDR and CDR2 is SFDVKD. CDR3 length equals 14 residues. This CDR3 reads CATSDSSPEETQYF.

The chain is built from TRBV5-1 and TRBJ2-7. CDR1 and CDR2 (germline): SGHRS, YFSETQ. This CDR3 contains 14 residues. CDR3 sequence: CASSILEEAYEQYF.

The V call is TRBV7-9, the J call TRBJ1-1; the D gene TCRdb calls, TRBD1, cannot be checked with no DNA. The CDR3 is 16 residues long. CDR1 and CDR2 (germline): SEHNR, FQNEAQ (reference sequence). CDR3 sequence: CASSSFRDRRGTEAFF. Filled out from reference TRBV7-9 and TRBJ1-1, the complete variable domain reads DTGVSQNPRHKITKRGQNVTFRCDPISEHNRLYWYRQTLGQGPEFLTYFQNEAQLEKSRLLSDRFSAERPKGSFSTLEIQRTEQGDSAMYLCASSSFRDRRGTEAFFGQGTRLTVV.